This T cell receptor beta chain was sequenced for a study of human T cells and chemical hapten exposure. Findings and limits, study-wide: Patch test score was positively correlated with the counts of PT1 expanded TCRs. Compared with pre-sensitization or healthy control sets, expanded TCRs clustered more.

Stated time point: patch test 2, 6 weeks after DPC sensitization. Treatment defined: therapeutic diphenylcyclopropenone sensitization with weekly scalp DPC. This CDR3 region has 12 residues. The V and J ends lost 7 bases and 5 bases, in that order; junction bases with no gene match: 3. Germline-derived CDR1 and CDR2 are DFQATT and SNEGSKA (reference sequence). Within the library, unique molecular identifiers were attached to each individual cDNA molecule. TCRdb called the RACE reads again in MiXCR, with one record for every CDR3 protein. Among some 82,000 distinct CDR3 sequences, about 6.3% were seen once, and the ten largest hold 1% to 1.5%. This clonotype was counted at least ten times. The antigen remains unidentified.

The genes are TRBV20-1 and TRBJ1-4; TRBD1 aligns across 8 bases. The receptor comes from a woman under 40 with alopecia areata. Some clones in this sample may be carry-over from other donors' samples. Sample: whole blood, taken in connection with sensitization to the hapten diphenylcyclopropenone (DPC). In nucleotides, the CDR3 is TGCAGTGTGGGACAGGCAAATGAAAAACTGTTTTTT. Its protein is CSVGQANEKLFF.